This T cell receptor beta chain derives from a study of control samples from healthy donors and cancer patients. The V gene's germline CDR1 is SGHTS and CDR2 YDEGEE. This CDR3 contains 15 residues. The ends were cut back, 0 bases at V and 6 bases at J, with 13 bases in the middle. Repertoires were generated with immunoSEQ multiplex PCR, while TCRdb's copy carries only in-frame clones and drops some. The repertoire holds some 120,000 clones, with roughly 86% as singletons. The specimen sequenced was blood. This chain links TRBV5-8 with TRBJ1-5, with D unresolved. The source of this sequence is a man between 60 and 75 years old in good health. The CDR3 loop reads CASSLETAQSQPQHF. CDR3 nucleotides: TGTGCCAGCAGCTTGGAAACAGCGCAGAGTCAGCCCCAGCATTTT.